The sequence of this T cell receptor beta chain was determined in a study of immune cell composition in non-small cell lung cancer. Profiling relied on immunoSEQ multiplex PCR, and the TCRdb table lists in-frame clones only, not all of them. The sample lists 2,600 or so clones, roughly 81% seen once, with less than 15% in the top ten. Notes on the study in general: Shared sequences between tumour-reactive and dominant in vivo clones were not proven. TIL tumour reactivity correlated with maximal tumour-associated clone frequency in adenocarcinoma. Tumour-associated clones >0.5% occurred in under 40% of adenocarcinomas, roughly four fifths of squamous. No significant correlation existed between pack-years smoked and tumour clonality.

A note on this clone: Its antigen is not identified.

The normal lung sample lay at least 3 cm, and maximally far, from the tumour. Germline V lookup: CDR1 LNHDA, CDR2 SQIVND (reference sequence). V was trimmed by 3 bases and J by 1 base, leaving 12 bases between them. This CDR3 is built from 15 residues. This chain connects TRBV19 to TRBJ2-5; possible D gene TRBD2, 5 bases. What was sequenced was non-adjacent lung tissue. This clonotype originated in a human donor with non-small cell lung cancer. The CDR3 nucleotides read TGTGCCAGTAGTATCTACCCCCGGGGCCAAGAGACCCAGTACTTC. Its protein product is CASSIYPRGQETQYF.